The clone carrying this TCR beta chain has just a few counts. Its specificity is not known. Documented time point: newly diagnosed GD, antithyroid drugs for less than 3 months. PBMCs provided the RNA from which the TCR library was made. The authors built TCR beta libraries using iRepertoire HTBI primers and Arm-PCR of CDR3 regions. TCRdb passed the multiplex PCR reads through MiXCR, listing each CDR3 protein once. The data show roughly 250,000 distinct CDR3 sequences, approximately 20% seen once. This record belongs to a study of regulatory T cells in long-lasting Graves disease. Findings and caveats of the study: Graves' patients with persistent disease showed TCR diversity lower than patients newly diagnosed.

The CDR3 totals 14 residues. V lost 6 bases and J 0 bases, leaving 15 bases between the germline ends. Germline-derived CDR1 and CDR2 are DFQATT and SNEGSKA (reference sequence). These data are also associated with another study on T cells in Graves' hyperthyroidism and ophthalmopathy.

V is TRBV20-1 and J is TRBJ2-7, with D possibly being TRBD2 (7 bases). The material sequenced was peripheral blood mononuclear cells (PBMCs), taken at new diagnosis, from a patient treated with antithyroid drugs. The source is a woman in her twenties or thirties with Graves disease. This CDR3 reads CSAGGGGSSYEQYF. The CDR3 bases are TGCAGTGCCGGGGGAGGGGGAAGCTCCTACGAGCAGTACTTC.